Below, 30 T cell receptor beta chains from the same sample are listed, as sequenced in a study of blood T cell repertoires in COVID-19. The table came from immunoSEQ multiplex PCR; TCRdb's copy has only in-frame clones and leaves some out. The sample holds approximately 89,000 clones, approximately 92% seen once. Sequenced: peripheral blood. The receptors come from a woman aged 55-70 years with active COVID-19.

The rearrangement uses TRBV12-5 and TRBJ2-2; TRBD2 agrees at 9 bases. The V and J ends lost 3 bases and 13 bases, in that order; junction bases with no gene match: 12. The CDR3 consists of 15 residues. CDR1 is LGHNT and CDR2 is FRNRAP in the germline V gene. The CDR3 DNA sequence: TGTGCTAGTGGTTTTGGGGCGGGGGGGCGCTTAAGGCTGTTTTTT. It specifies CASGFGAGGRLRLFF.

The rearrangement uses TRBV19 and TRBJ2-7; TRBD2 matches at 11 bases. CDR1 and CDR2 (germline): LNHDA, SQIVND (reference sequence). V was pared by 4 bases and J by 7 bases, with 9 bases of the junction left unmatched. The CDR3 totals 15 residues. CDR3 sequence reads: CASSTASGRMGEQYF. The DNA for the CDR3 is TGTGCCAGTAGTACAGCTAGCGGGAGGATGGGGGAGCAGTACTTC.

This rearrangement joins TRBV9 to TRBJ1-2, with 7 bases matching TRBD1. Germline lookup yields CDR1 SGDLS and CDR2 YYNGEE. This CDR3 has 13 residues. J lost 7 bases, V lost 4 bases, and 7 bases had no gene match. Here the CDR3 DNA reads TGTGCCAGCAGCCCGACCCCAGGGGGTGGCTACACCTTC. Its protein product is CASSPTPGGGYTF.

This chain connects TRBV30 to TRBJ1-5; perhaps TRBD1 as D (5 bases). Per germline, CDR1 GTSNPN and CDR2 SVGIG (reference sequence). The CDR3 runs 12 residues. V was trimmed by 4 bases and J by 5 bases, leaving 9 bases between them. The CDR3 region is CAWNWGDQPQHF. The CDR3 DNA follows: TGTGCCTGGAATTGGGGGGATCAGCCCCAGCATTTT.

This chain connects TRBV9 to TRBJ2-5; 10 bases align to TRBD1. The CDR3 covers 16 residues. Germline CDR1 and CDR2: SGDLS and YYNGEE. V lost 0 bases, J lost 4 bases, and 6 bases stayed unmatched. The CDR3 nucleotides are TGTGCCAGCAGCGTAGGTTCTGACAGGGGGCGAGAGACCCAGTACTTC. Translating it yields CASSVGSDRGRETQYF.

V is TRBV7-8 and J is TRBJ2-3; no definite D call. The CDR3 length is 15 residues. V dropped 4 bases and J dropped 3 bases, with 14 bases sitting between them. Germline CDR1 SGHVS, CDR2 FQNEAQ. CDR3 coding DNA: TGTGCCAGCAGCTCCTCGCGCGGCCAGACAGATACGCAGTATTTT. Translating it yields CASSSSRGQTDTQYF.

The chain uses TRBV6-2 or TRBV6-3 and TRBJ2-5; TRBD2 aligns across 13 bases. The CDR3 has 16 amino acids. Germline CDR1 MNHEY, CDR2 SVGEGT. The V and J ends lost 6 bases and 5 bases, in that order; junction bases with no gene match: 9. For the CDR3, the DNA is TGTGCCAGCAGCCAAACCGGGGGACTAGCGGGGGAGACCCAGTACTTC. It codes for CASSQTGGLAGETQYF.

This rearrangement joins TRBV5-4 to TRBJ1-1, with 8 bases matching TRBD1. Per germline, CDR1 SGHNT and CDR2 YYREEE (reference sequence). The trim removed 0 bases at V and 5 bases at J, leaving 9 bases unmatched. The CDR3 extends over 16 amino acids. This chain's CDR3 is CASSLAGNRGLTEAFF. CDR3 sequence (DNA): TGTGCCAGCAGCTTGGCGGGGAACAGGGGGTTAACTGAAGCTTTCTTT.

The J gene is TRBJ2-4, the V gene TRBV4-1, with a weak D call TRBD2 (6 bases). Germline CDR1 reads MGHRA; CDR2 reads YSYEKL. With 0 bases removed from V and 0 bases from J, the gap between germline ends came to 21 bases. This CDR3 spans 20 amino acids. CDR3 sequence (DNA): TGCGCCAGCAGCCAAGATATGGAGGGCGGAGCAGGAGTAGCCAAAAACATTCAGTACTTC. It specifies CASSQDMEGGAGVAKNIQYF.

The chain employs TRBV10-1 and TRBJ2-1, with TRBD2 matching 7 bases. Germline loops: CDR1 WNHNN, CDR2 SYGVQD (reference sequence). V was pared by 0 bases and J by 7 bases, with 3 bases of the junction left unmatched. This CDR3 comprises 14 residues. The CDR3 DNA sequence: TGCGCCAGCAGTGAGTCGGGAGGGAGGAATGAGCAGTTCTTC. Translation: CASSESGGRNEQFF.

The chain couples TRBV7-9 to TRBJ1-1; 10 bases align to TRBD1. The CDR3 consists of 16 residues. V trimming: 8 bases; J trimming: 4 bases; junction bases outside the gene matches: 13. The germline V gene has CDR1 SEHNR and CDR2 FQNEAQ (reference sequence). The CDR3 spells CASGPYLTGGGTEAFF. The DNA for the CDR3 is TGTGCCAGCGGGCCTTACCTGACAGGGGGCGGCACTGAAGCTTTCTTT.

This clone was seen once. This rearrangement joins TRBV28 to TRBJ1-5; D ambiguous. CDR1 is MDHEN and CDR2 is SYDVKM in the germline V gene. Trimming cost V 3 bases and J 4 bases, with 13 bases left between them. The CDR3 contains 15 residues. The CDR3 reads CASSFSAIKNQPQHF. CDR3 coding DNA: TGTGCCAGCAGTTTTAGCGCGATAAAAAATCAGCCCCAGCATTTT.

This chain joins TRBV19 and TRBJ1-2; 7 bases are shared with TRBD1. V lost 1 base to trimming and J lost 8 bases; unmatched junction nucleotides: 13. The CDR3 is 16 residues long. Germline lookup yields CDR1 LNHDA and CDR2 SQIVND (reference sequence). The CDR3 loop is CASSIAAGTVNRGYTF. In nucleotides, the CDR3 is TGTGCCAGTAGTATAGCAGCCGGGACAGTGAATAGAGGCTACACCTTC.

The rearrangement joins TRBV18 to TRBJ2-5; TRBD1 agrees at 8 bases. Germline CDR1 KGHSH, CDR2 LQKENI. The CDR3 has 13 amino acids. The J segment lost 4 bases and the V segment lost 8 bases, leaving 6 bases of the junction unmatched. CDR3 coding DNA: TGTGCCAGCACGACAGGGGTAGGAGAGACCCAGTACTTC. It translates to CASTTGVGETQYF. Full variable domain (rest looked up from reference TRBV18 and TRBJ2-5): NAGVMQNPRHLVRRRGQEARLRCSPMKGHSHVYWYRQLPEEGLKFMVYLQKENIIDESGMPKERFSAEFPKEGPSILRIQQVVRGDSAAYFCASTTGVGETQYFGPGTRLLVL.

The chain links TRBV12-3 or TRBV12-4 to TRBJ2-3; no definite D call. Trimming took 8 bases from V and 6 from J, leaving 9 bases between them. The CDR3 is made up of 11 amino acids. The CDR3 nucleotides read TGTGCCAGCCGGAGAGAGGATACGCAGTATTTT. It encodes CASRREDTQYF.

The chain recombines TRBV7-3 with TRBJ1-6; perhaps TRBD1 as D (5 bases). Germline values: CDR1 SGHTA, CDR2 FQGTGA. V was trimmed by 5 bases and J by 9 bases, leaving 17 bases between them. CDR3 size: 15 residues. Here the CDR3 DNA reads TGTGCCAGCAGCCGAACCGGGGGACGGAGTTCACCCCTCCACTTT. Translation: CASSRTGGRSSPLHF.

The V gene is TRBV6-5, the J gene TRBJ2-5, with 7 positions matching TRBD1. The CDR3 sequence is 14 residues long. Germline loops: CDR1 MNHEY, CDR2 SVGAGI. V dropped 5 bases and J dropped 2; count of bases not matched to a gene: 5. In DNA, the CDR3 is TGTGCCAGCAGTACCGACAGGGTACAAGAGACCCAGTACTTC. Translating it yields CASSTDRVQETQYF.

V usage is TRBV30 and J usage is TRBJ2-7; 7 bases are a match to TRBD1. CDR1 GTSNPN and CDR2 SVGIG come from the germline V gene (reference sequence). The CDR3 is 14 amino acids. Unmatched junction bases numbered 6, after V lost 2 bases and J lost 2 bases. This CDR3 is CAWSTLQGTYEQYF. CDR3 in DNA: TGTGCCTGGAGTACTTTACAGGGGACCTACGAGCAGTACTTC.

This chain uses TRBV6-5 with TRBJ1-2; TRBD1 aligns across 8 bases. The CDR3 runs to 13 residues. V lost 8 bases and J lost 7; bases outside the gene matches: 9. From germline, CDR1 is MNHEY and CDR2 SVGAGI. The CDR3 sequence is CASSRDRLGGYTF. In DNA, the CDR3 is TGTGCCAGCTCAAGGGACAGGTTGGGTGGCTACACCTTC.

The chain uses TRBV28 and TRBJ2-1; D gene uncertain. The CDR3 sequence is 12 residues long. Germline lookup yields CDR1 MDHEN and CDR2 SYDVKM. The V gene lost 3 bases and the J gene lost 10 bases, with 10 bases spanning the gap. CDR3 DNA sequence: TGTGCCAGCAGTTTTATCGGCGGAGAGCAGTTCTTC. It encodes CASSFIGGEQFF.

This chain links TRBV5-1 with TRBJ1-1, with D possibly TRBD1 on 6 matching bases. CDR3 length equals 14 residues. Germline CDR1 reads SGHRS; CDR2 reads YFSETQ. Trimming removed 4 bases from V and 4 bases from J, with 14 bases in between. CDR3 sequence (DNA): TGCGCCAGCAGCGAACAGGGCTGGGGCACTGAAGCTTTCTTT. Its protein is CASSEQGWGTEAFF.

The V and J genes are TRBV28 and TRBJ1-6, with a weak D call TRBD1 (5 bases). The CDR3 totals 15 residues. Germline-derived CDR1 and CDR2 are MDHEN and SYDVKM. With 10 bases removed from V and 14 bases from J, the gap between germline ends came to 27 bases. The CDR3: CATQDKSTLKGSLHF. DNA of the CDR3: TGTGCCACCCAGGACAAGTCAACTCTTAAGGGATCCCTCCACTTT.

The rearrangement joins TRBV7-8 to TRBJ2-1; TRBD1 is a possible D gene (6 bases). CDR1 is SGHVS and CDR2 is FQNEAQ in the germline V gene. The ends were cut back, 3 bases at V and 6 bases at J, with 15 bases in the middle. This CDR3 comprises 15 residues. The CDR3 protein is CASSFGGRQSNEQFF. The DNA of the CDR3 is TGTGCCAGCAGCTTTGGGGGCCGACAGAGCAATGAGCAGTTCTTC.

This rearrangement joins TRBV9 to TRBJ2-3, with unresolved D. CDR1 and CDR2 from the germline V gene are SGDLS and YYNGEE. The CDR3 sequence is 15 residues long. Deletions cut 0 bases from V and 5 bases from J, with 13 bases between. In DNA form, the CDR3 reads TGTGCCAGCAGCGTAGCCGGAGTAGCAAGAGATACGCAGTATTTT. Amino acid sequence: CASSVAGVARDTQYF.

This chain connects TRBV9 to TRBJ2-2; D ambiguous. The CDR3 has 15 amino acids. The V end lost 0 bases, the J end lost 4 bases, and 10 bases lay between the germline ends. Germline loops: CDR1 SGDLS, CDR2 YYNGEE. In DNA form, the CDR3 reads TGTGCCAGCAGCGTAGGGGCAGTTATCACCGGGGAGCTGTTTTTT. Translating it yields CASSVGAVITGELFF.

This sequence joins TRBV7-8 and TRBJ2-3; TRBD2 aligns across 8 bases. V gave up 0 bases and J gave up 0 bases; unmatched junction bases: 5. Germline CDR1 and CDR2: SGHVS and FQNEAQ. The CDR3 loop spans 17 amino acids. The CDR3 reads CASSLAQAGASTDTQYF. DNA for the CDR3: TGTGCCAGCAGCTTAGCCCAAGCGGGGGCCAGCACAGATACGCAGTATTTT.

This chain links TRBV7-2 with TRBJ2-7; 13 nucleotides align to TRBD2. The CDR3 runs to 15 residues. CDR1 SGHTA and CDR2 FQGNSA come from the germline V gene. The ends lost 6 bases at V and 1 base at J; junction bases unmatched: 3. The CDR3 spells CASSLTSGGSYEQYF. The DNA for the CDR3 is TGTGCCAGCAGTTTGACTAGCGGGGGGTCCTACGAGCAGTACTTC.

The chain is built from TRBV5-6 and TRBJ2-7; TRBD2 is a possible D gene (5 bases). The CDR3 sequence is 15 residues long. The germline CDR1 and CDR2 sequences are SGHDT and YYEEEE. The V end was cut by 4 bases, the J end by 4 bases, with 18 bases between. CDR3 sequence: CASSPDRGHPYEQYF. As DNA, the CDR3 is TGTGCCAGCAGCCCGGACCGGGGTCATCCATACGAGCAGTACTTC.

The rearrangement uses TRBV11-3 and TRBJ2-1; a weak D match, TRBD1 (6 bases). Germline CDR1 is SGHNT and CDR2 is YENEEA. This CDR3 spans 15 amino acids. Between the trimmed V and J ends, which lost 1 base and 6 bases, there was a span of 13 bases. The CDR3 protein is CASSLGGRGGNEQFF. The CDR3 nucleotides are TGTGCCAGCAGCTTAGGTGGCAGGGGTGGCAATGAGCAGTTCTTC.

The J gene is TRBJ2-3, the V gene TRBV12-3 or TRBV12-4; tentative D call: TRBD1 (6 bases). The CDR3 runs 13 residues. Trimming removed 5 bases from V and 5 bases from J, with 11 bases in between. CDR3 sequence reads: CASSPKQGDTQYF. The CDR3 coding sequence is TGTGCCAGCAGTCCCAAACAGGGAGATACGCAGTATTTT.